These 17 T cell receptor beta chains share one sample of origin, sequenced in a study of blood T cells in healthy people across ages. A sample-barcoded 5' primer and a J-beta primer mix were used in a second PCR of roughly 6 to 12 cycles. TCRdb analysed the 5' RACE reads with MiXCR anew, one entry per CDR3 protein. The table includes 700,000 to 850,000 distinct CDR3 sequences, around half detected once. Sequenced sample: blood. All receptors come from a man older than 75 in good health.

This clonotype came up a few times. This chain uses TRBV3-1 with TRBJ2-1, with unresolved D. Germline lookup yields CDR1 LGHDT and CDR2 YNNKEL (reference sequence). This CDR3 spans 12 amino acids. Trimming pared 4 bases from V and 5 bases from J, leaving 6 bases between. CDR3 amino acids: CASSRRNNEQFF. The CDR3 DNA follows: TGTGCCAGCAGCCGACGGAACAATGAGCAGTTCTTC.

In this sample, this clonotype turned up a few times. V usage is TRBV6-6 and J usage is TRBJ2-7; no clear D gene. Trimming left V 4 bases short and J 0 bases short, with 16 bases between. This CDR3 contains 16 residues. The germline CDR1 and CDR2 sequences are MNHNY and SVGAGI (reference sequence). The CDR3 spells CASSFSEQRNSYEQYF. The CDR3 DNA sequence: TGTGCCAGCAGTTTCTCCGAACAGCGTAACTCCTACGAGCAGTACTTC.

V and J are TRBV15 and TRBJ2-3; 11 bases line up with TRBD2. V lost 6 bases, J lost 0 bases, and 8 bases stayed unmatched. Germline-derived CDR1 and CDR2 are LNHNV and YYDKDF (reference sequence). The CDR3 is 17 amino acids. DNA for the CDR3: TGTGCCACCAGACCTAGCGGGAGGCCTACGAGCACAGATACGCAGTATTTT. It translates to CATRPSGRPTSTDTQYF.

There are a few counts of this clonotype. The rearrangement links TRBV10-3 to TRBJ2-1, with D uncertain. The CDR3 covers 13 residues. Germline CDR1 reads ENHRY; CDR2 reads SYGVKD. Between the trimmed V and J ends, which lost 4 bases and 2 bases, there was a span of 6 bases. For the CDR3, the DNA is TGTGCCATCAGTGCAGTAACCTACAATGAGCAGTTCTTC. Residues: CAISAVTYNEQFF.

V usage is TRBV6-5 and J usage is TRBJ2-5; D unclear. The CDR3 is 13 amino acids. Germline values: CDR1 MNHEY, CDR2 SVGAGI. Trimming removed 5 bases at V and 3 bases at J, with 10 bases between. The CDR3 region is CASSLPGKETQYF. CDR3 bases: TGTGCCAGCAGTCTCCCTGGGAAAGAGACCCAGTACTTC.

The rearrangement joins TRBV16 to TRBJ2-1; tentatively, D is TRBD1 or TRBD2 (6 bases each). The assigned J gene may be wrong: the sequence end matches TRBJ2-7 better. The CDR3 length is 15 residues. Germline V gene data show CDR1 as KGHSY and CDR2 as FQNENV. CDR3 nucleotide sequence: TGTGCCAGCAGCATTCGGACCCTAGGGGGGTACGAGCAGTACTTC. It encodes CASSIRTLGGYEQYF.

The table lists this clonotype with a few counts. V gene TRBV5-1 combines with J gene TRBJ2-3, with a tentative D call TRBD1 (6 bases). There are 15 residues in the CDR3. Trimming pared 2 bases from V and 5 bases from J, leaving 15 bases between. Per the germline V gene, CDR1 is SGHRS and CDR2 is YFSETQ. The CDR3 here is CASSFGTPQGDTQYF. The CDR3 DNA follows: TGCGCCAGCAGCTTTGGGACACCCCAGGGAGATACGCAGTATTTT.

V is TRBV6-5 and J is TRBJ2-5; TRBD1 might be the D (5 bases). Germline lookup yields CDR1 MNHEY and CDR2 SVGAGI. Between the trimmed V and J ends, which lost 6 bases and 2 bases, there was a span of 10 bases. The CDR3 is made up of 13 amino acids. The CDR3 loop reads CASSAGNQETQYF. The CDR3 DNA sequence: TGTGCCAGCAGCGCAGGGAATCAAGAGACCCAGTACTTC.

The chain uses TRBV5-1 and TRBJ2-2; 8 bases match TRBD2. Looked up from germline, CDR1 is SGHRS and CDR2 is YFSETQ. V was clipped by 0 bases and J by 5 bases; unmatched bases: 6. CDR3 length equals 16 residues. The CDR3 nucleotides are TGCGCCAGCAGCTTGGACCCGGGAGGGTTAACCGGGGAGCTGTTTTTT. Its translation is CASSLDPGGLTGELFF. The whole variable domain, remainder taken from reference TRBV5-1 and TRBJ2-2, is KAGVTQTPRYLIKTRGQQVTLSCSPISGHRSVSWYQQTPGQGLQFLFEYFSETQRNKGNFPGRFSGRQFSNSRSEMNVSTLELGDSALYLCASSLDPGGLTGELFFGEGSRLTVL.

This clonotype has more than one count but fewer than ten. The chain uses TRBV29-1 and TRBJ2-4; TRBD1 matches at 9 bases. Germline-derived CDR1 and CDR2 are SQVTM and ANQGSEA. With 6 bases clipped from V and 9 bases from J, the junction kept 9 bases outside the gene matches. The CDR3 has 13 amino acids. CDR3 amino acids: CSVGTGTMSIQYF. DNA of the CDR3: TGCAGCGTGGGGACAGGGACAATGAGCATTCAGTACTTC.

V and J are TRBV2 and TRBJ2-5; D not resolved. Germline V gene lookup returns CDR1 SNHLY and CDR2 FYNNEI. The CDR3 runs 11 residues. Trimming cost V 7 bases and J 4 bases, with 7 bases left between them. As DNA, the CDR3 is TGTGCCAGCACAGATGGAGAGACCCAGTACTTC. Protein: CASTDGETQYF.

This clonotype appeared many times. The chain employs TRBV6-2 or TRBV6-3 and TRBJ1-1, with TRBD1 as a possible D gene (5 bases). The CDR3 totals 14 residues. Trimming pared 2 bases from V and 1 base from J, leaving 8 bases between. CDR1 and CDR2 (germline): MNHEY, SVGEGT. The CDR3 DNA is TGTGCCAGCAGTTACAGAGGGACGAACACTGAAGCTTTCTTT. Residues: CASSYRGTNTEAFF.

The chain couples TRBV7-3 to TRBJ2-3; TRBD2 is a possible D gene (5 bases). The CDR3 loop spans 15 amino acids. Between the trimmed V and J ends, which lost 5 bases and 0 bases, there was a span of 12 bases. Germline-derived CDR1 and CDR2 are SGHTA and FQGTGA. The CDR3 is CASSPETNSTDTQYF. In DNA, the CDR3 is TGTGCCAGCAGCCCGGAGACTAATAGCACAGATACGCAGTATTTT.

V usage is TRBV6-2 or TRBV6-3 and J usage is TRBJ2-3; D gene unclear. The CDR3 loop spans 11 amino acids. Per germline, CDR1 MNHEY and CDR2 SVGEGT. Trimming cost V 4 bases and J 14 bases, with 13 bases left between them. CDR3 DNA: TGTGCCAGCAGTTCTGAGCTCCTCGTGTATTTT. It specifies CASSSELLVYF.

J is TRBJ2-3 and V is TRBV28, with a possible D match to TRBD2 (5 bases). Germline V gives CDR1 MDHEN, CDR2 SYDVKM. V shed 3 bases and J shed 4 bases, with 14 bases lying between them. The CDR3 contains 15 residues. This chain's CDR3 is CASSFPAERADTQYF. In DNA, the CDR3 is TGTGCCAGCAGTTTTCCAGCGGAGAGGGCAGATACGCAGTATTTT.

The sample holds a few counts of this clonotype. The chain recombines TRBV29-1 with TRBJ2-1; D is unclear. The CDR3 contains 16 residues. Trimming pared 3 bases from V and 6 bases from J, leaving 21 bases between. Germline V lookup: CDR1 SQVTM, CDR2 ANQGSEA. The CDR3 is CSVDLYGSPKGNEQFF. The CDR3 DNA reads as TGCAGCGTTGATCTCTACGGGTCTCCTAAAGGCAATGAGCAGTTCTTC.

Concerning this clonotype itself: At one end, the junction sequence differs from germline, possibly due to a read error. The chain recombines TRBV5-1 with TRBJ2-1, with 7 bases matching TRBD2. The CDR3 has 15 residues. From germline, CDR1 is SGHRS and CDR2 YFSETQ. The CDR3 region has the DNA TGCGCCAACAGCCCTAGCGGTAGGGGTAACAATGAGCAGTTCTTC. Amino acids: CANSPSGRGNNEQFF.